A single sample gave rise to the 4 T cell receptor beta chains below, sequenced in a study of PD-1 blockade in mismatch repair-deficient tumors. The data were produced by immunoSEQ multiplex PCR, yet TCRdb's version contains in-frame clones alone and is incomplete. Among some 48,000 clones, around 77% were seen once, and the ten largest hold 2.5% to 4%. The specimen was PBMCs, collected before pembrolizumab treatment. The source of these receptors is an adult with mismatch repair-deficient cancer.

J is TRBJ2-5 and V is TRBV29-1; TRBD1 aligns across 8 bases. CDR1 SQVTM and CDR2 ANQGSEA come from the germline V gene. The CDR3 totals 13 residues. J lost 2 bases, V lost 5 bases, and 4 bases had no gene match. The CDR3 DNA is TGCAGCGTTACAGGGGGGAATCAAGAGACCCAGTACTTC. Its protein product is CSVTGGNQETQYF.

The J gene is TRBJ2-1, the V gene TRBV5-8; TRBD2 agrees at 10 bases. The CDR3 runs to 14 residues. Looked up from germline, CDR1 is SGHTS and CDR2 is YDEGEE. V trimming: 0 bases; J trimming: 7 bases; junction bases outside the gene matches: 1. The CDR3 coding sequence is TGTGCCAGCAGCTTGGCGGGACTAGCGAATGAGCAGTTCTTC. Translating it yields CASSLAGLANEQFF.

Here the CDR3 reads CASSDFFYGYTF. The CDR3 DNA reads TGTGCCAGCAGTGACTTCTTCTATGGCTACACCTTC. V and J are TRBV2 and TRBJ1-2; D gene ambiguous. The germline V gene encodes CDR1 SNHLY and CDR2 FYNNEI. With 3 bases removed from V and 4 bases from J, the gap between germline ends came to 6 bases. This CDR3 comprises 12 residues.

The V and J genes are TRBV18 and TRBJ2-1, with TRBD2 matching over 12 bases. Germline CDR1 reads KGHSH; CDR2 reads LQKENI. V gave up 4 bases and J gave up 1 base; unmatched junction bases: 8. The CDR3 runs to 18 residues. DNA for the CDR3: TGTGCCAGCTCACATCCCGGGACTAGCGGGCCTTCCTACAATGAGCAGTTCTTC. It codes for CASSHPGTSGPSYNEQFF.